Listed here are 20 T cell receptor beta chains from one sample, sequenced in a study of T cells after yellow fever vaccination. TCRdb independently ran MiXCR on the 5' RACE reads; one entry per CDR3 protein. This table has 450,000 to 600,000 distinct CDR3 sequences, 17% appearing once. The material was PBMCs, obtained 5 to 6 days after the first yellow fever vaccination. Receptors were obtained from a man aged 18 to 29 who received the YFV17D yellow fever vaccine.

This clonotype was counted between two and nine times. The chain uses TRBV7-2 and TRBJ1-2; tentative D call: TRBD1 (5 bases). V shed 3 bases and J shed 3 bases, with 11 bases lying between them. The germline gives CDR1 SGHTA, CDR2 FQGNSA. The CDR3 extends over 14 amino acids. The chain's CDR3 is CASSFGAVHYGYTF. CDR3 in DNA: TGTGCCAGCAGCTTCGGGGCGGTTCACTATGGCTACACCTTC.

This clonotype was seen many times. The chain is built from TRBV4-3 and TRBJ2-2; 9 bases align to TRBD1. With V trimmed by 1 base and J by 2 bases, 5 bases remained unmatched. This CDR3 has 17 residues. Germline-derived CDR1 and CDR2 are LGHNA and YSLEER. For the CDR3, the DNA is TGCGCCAGCAGCCAAGGAACAGGGGGCGCAAACACCGGGGAGCTGTTTTTT. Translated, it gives CASSQGTGGANTGELFF.

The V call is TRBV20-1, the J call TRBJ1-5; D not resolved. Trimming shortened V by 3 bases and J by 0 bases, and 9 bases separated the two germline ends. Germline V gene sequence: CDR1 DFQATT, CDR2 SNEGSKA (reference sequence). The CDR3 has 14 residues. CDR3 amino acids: CSASRGDSNQPQHF. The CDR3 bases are TGCAGTGCTAGTCGCGGAGATAGCAATCAGCCCCAGCATTTT.

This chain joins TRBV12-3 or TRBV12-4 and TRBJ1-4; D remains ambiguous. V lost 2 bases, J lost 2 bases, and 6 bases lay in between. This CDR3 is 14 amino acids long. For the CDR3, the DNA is TGTGCCAGCAGTTTACACGGTACTAATGAAAAACTGTTTTTT. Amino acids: CASSLHGTNEKLFF.

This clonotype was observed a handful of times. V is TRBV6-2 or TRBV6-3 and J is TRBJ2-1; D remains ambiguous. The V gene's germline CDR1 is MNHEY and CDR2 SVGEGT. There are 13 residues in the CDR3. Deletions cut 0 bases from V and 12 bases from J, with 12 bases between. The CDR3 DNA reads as TGTGCCAGCAGTTACTCCGCTAGATATGTGCAGTTCTTC. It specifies CASSYSARYVQFF.

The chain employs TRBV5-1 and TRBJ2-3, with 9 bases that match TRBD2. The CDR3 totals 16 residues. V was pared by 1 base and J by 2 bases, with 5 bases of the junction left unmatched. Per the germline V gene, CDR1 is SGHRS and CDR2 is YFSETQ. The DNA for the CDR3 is TGCGCCAGCAGCTTGATAGCGGGGGACTTCACAGATACGCAGTATTTT. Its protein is CASSLIAGDFTDTQYF. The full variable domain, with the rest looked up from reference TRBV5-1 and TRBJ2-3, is KAGVTQTPRYLIKTRGQQVTLSCSPISGHRSVSWYQQTPGQGLQFLFEYFSETQRNKGNFPGRFSGRQFSNSRSEMNVSTLELGDSALYLCASSLIAGDFTDTQYFGPGTRLTVL.

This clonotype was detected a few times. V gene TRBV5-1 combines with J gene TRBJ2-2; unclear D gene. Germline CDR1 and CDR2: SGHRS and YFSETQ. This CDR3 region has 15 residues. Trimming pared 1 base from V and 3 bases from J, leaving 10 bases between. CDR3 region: CASSLISWDTGELFF. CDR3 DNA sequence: TGCGCCAGCAGCTTGATCAGCTGGGACACCGGGGAGCTGTTTTTT.

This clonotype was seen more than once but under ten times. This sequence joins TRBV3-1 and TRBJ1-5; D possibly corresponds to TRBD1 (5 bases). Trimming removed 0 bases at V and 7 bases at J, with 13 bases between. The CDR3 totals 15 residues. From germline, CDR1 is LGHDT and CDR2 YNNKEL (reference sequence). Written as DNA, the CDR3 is TGTGCCAGCAGCCAAGAAGTGGGGGTCAGGCAGCCCCAGCATTTT. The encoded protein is CASSQEVGVRQPQHF.

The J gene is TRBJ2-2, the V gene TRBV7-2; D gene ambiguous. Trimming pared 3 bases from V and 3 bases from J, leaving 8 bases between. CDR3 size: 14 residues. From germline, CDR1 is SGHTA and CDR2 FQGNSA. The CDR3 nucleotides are TGTGCCAGCAGCTTTCCACGGGACACCGGGGAGCTGTTTTTT. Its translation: CASSFPRDTGELFF.

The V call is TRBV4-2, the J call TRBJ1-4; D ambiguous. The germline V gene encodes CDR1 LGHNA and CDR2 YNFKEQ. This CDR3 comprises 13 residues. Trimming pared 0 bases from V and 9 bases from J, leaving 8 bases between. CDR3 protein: CASSQDEPKKLFF. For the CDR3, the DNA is TGTGCCAGCAGCCAAGACGAGCCCAAAAAACTGTTTTTT.

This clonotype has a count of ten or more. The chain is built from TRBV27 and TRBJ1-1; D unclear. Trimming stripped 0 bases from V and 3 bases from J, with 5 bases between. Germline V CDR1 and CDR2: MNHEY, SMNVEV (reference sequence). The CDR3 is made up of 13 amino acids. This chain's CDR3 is CASSLSGYTEAFF. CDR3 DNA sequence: TGTGCCAGCAGTTTATCGGGGTACACTGAAGCTTTCTTT.

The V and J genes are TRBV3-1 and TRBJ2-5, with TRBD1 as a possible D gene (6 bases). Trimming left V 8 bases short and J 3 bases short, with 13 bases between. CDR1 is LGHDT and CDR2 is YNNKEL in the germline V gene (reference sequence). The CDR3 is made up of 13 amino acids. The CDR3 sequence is CASVLRGKETQYF. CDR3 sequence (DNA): TGTGCCAGCGTTCTCAGGGGAAAAGAGACCCAGTACTTC.

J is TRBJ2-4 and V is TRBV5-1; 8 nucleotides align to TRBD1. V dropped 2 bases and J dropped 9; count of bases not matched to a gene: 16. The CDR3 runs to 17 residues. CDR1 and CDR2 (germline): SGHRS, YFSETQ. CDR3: CASSLGQGWLLNSIQYF. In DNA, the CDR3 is TGCGCCAGCAGCTTAGGACAGGGATGGTTACTTAATAGCATTCAGTACTTC.

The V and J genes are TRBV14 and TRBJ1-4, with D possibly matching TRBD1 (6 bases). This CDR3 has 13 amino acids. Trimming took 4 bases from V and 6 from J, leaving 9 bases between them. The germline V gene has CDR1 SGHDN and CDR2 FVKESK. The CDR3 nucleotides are TGTGCCAGCAGCCCTCGGACAGATGAAAAACTGTTTTTT. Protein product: CASSPRTDEKLFF.

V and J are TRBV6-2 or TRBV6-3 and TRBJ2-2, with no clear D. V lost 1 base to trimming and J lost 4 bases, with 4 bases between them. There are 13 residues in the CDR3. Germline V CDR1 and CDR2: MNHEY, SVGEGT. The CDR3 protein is CASSYWVTGELFF. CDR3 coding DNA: TGTGCCAGCAGTTACTGGGTCACCGGGGAGCTGTTTTTT.

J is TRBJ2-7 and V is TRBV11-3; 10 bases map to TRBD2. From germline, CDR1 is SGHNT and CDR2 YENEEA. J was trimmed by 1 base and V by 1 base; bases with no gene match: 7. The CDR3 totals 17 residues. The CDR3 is CASSLVGSGGKSYEQYF. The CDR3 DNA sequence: TGTGCCAGCAGCTTAGTCGGTAGCGGGGGGAAATCCTACGAGCAGTACTTC.

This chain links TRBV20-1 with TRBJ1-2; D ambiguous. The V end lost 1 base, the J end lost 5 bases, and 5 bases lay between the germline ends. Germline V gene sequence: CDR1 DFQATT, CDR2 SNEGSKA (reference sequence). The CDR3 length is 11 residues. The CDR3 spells CSARGRYGYTF. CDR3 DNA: TGCAGTGCTAGAGGCCGTTATGGCTACACCTTC.

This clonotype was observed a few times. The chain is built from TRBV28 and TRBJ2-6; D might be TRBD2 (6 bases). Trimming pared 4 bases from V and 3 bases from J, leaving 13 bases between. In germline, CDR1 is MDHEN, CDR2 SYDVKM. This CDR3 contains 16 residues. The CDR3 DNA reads TGTGCCAGCAGTTCTGGAGGGAGTGGTGGGGCCAACGTCCTGACTTTC. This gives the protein CASSSGGSGGANVLTF. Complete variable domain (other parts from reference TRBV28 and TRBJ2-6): DVKVTQSSRYLVKRTGEKVFLECVQDMDHENMFWYRQDPGLGLRLIYFSYDVKMKEKGDIPEGYSVSREKKERFSLILESASTNQTSMYLCASSSGGSGGANVLTFGAGSRLTVL.

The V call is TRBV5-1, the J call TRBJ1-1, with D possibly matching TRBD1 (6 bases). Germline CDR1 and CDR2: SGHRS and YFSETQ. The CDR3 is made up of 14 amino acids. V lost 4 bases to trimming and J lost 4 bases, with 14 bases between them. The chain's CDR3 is CASSQGGIGTEAFF. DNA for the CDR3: TGCGCCAGCAGCCAAGGGGGTATAGGCACTGAAGCTTTCTTT.

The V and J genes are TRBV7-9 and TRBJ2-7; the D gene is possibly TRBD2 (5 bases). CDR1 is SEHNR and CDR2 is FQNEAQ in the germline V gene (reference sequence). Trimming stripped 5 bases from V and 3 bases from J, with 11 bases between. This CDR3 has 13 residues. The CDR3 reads CASSPEDDYEQYV. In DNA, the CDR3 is TGTGCCAGCAGCCCGGAGGACGACTACGAGCAGTACGTC.